These 16 T cell receptor beta chains came from one sample sequenced in a study of blood T cell repertoires in COVID-19. The assay was immunoSEQ multiplex PCR, and TCRdb's table has in-frame clones only and misses some. In the table there are fewer than 250,000 clones, about 86% of which are singletons. Material for sequencing was peripheral blood. The receptors were gathered from a woman aged 50 to 60 with acute or convalescent COVID-19.

The chain links TRBV7-9 to TRBJ1-2; D is uncertain. Deletions cut 1 base from V and 0 bases from J, with 18 bases between. CDR3 length equals 18 residues. Per the germline V gene, CDR1 is SEHNR and CDR2 is FQNEAQ (reference sequence). The CDR3 here is CASSLEAEDGLSNYGYTF. The CDR3 bases are TGTGCCAGCAGCTTAGAGGCAGAGGATGGCCTATCTAACTATGGCTACACCTTC.

The chain joins TRBV3-1 (or the pseudogene TRBV3-2) to TRBJ2-1; the match to TRBD2 covers 11 bases. This CDR3 comprises 16 residues. The junction had 16 bases not matched to a gene; V was cut back by 5 bases and J by 13 bases. Per the germline V gene, CDR1 is LGHDT and CDR2 is YNNKEL (reference sequence). CDR3 in DNA: TGTGCCAGCAGCGAGGGGTTGGTAGCGGGAGGGCCGGGACAGTTCTTC. It specifies CASSEGLVAGGPGQFF.

The chain links TRBV19 to TRBJ1-2; D remains unclear. Germline values: CDR1 LNHDA, CDR2 SQIVND (reference sequence). V gave up 3 bases and J gave up 0 bases, with 11 bases separating them. The CDR3 totals 15 residues. CDR3 sequence: CASSITTASNYGYTF. CDR3 DNA sequence: TGTGCCAGTAGTATCACCACAGCTTCTAACTATGGCTACACCTTC.

The chain joins TRBV13 to TRBJ1-1, with TRBD1 as a possible D gene (6 bases). The CDR3 totals 16 residues. The germline V gene has CDR1 PRHDT and CDR2 FYEKMQ (reference sequence). Trimming took off 1 base at V and 5 bases at J, with 17 bases between the two ends. The chain's CDR3 is CASSLVLGGRGTEAFF. The DNA of the CDR3 is TGTGCCAGCAGCTTAGTTCTTGGGGGCAGGGGTACTGAAGCTTTCTTT.

The CDR3 reads CASTMQGSTNEKLFF. CDR3 in DNA: TGTGCCAGTACCATGCAGGGATCAACTAATGAAAAACTGTTTTTT. The chain uses TRBV19 and TRBJ1-4, with D possibly being TRBD1 (5 bases). This CDR3 region has 15 residues. V lost 7 bases and J 0 bases, leaving 12 bases between the germline ends. CDR1 is LNHDA and CDR2 is SQIVND in the germline V gene (reference sequence). The variable domain in full, with the rest retrieved from reference TRBV19 and TRBJ1-4, is DGGITQSPKYLFRKEGQNVTLSCEQNLNHDAMYWYRQDPGQGLRLIYYSQIVNDFQKGDIAEGYSVSREKKESFPLTVTSAQKNPTAFYLCASTMQGSTNEKLFFGSGTQLSVL.

This clone was seen just once. The rearrangement uses TRBV3-1 (or the pseudogene TRBV3-2) and TRBJ2-5; TRBD2 matches at 14 bases. The J segment lost 0 bases and the V segment lost 4 bases, leaving 10 bases of the junction unmatched. Germline V gene sequence: CDR1 LGHDT, CDR2 YNNKEL (reference sequence). The length of the CDR3 is 19 residues. The CDR3 region is CASSRAGTSGSGYQETQYF. CDR3 nucleotides: TGTGCCAGCAGCCGAGCCGGGACTAGCGGGAGCGGGTACCAAGAGACCCAGTACTTC.

The V call is TRBV19, the J call TRBJ2-1, with D maybe TRBD2 (7 bases). Germline V gene data show CDR1 as LNHDA and CDR2 as SQIVND (reference sequence). The ends were cut back, 9 bases at V and 1 base at J, with 16 bases in the middle. CDR3 length equals 15 residues. The CDR3, as DNA: TGTGCCAGCCCTTCGGGGGGCTGGTCCTACAATGAGCAGTTCTTC. Residues: CASPSGGWSYNEQFF. The full variable domain, its missing parts supplied by reference TRBV19 and TRBJ2-1, is DGGITQSPKYLFRKEGQNVTLSCEQNLNHDAMYWYRQDPGQGLRLIYYSQIVNDFQKGDIAEGYSVSREKKESFPLTVTSAQKNPTAFYLCASPSGGWSYNEQFFGPGTRLTVL.

The sample holds one count of this clone. The V call is TRBV5-1, the J call TRBJ2-5; D may be TRBD1 (6 bases). Germline CDR1 reads SGHRS; CDR2 reads YFSETQ. With 5 bases removed from V and 4 bases from J, the gap between germline ends came to 9 bases. This CDR3 contains 12 residues. The CDR3 sequence is CASSTDRETQYF. The CDR3, as DNA: TGCGCCAGCAGTACGGACAGAGAGACCCAGTACTTC.

The chain links TRBV7-3 to TRBJ2-1, with a tentative D call TRBD2 (5 bases). V lost 5 bases and J lost 2, with 13 bases in between. This CDR3 contains 15 residues. Looked up from germline, CDR1 is SGHTA and CDR2 is FQGTGA. The CDR3 reads CASSPATGTYNEQFF. DNA of the CDR3: TGTGCCAGCAGCCCCGCAACGGGGACCTACAATGAGCAGTTCTTC. Together with reference TRBV7-3 and TRBJ2-1, the CDR3 gives the full variable domain: GAGVSQTPSNKVTEKGKYVELRCDPISGHTALYWYRQSLGQGPEFLIYFQGTGAADDSGLPNDRFFAVRPEGSVSTLKIQRTERGDSAVYLCASSPATGTYNEQFFGPGTRLTVL.

This chain uses TRBV3-1 (or the pseudogene TRBV3-2) with TRBJ1-4; maybe TRBD1 (5 bases). Germline CDR1 LGHDT, CDR2 YNNKEL (reference sequence). V lost 3 bases to trimming and J lost 7 bases, with 9 bases between them. The CDR3 has 13 residues. The CDR3 region has the DNA TGTGCCAGCAGCCATAGGGGTGGTGAAAAACTGTTTTTT. Its protein is CASSHRGGEKLFF.

In its sample, this clone was seen a few times. The rearrangement links TRBV10-3 to TRBJ2-7; a possible D gene is TRBD2 (5 bases). This CDR3 comprises 14 residues. The germline V gene has CDR1 ENHRY and CDR2 SYGVKD. V lost 10 bases and J lost 3, with 19 bases in between. The CDR3 sequence is CATGEWGDRYEQYF. The CDR3 nucleotides are TGTGCCACCGGGGAGTGGGGTGACCGCTACGAGCAGTACTTC.

CDR3 bases: TGTGCCAGCAGTTTCGGAGAAACAGATACGCAGTATTTT. Amino acids: CASSFGETDTQYF. V usage is TRBV12-3 or TRBV12-4 and J usage is TRBJ2-3; D is ambiguous. Trimming pared 3 bases from V and 3 bases from J, leaving 7 bases between. This CDR3 has 13 amino acids.

The V and J genes are TRBV24-1 and TRBJ2-7; D remains ambiguous. V lost 1 base to trimming and J lost 6 bases, with 9 bases between them. Looked up from germline, CDR1 is KGHDR and CDR2 is SFDVKD. There are 13 residues in the CDR3. The DNA for the CDR3 is TGTGCCACCAGTGATTTCTCAGGCGCCGAGCAGTACTTC. It is translated as CATSDFSGAEQYF.

The chain carries TRBV6-6 and TRBJ1-1; the match to TRBD1 covers 10 bases. The CDR3 contains 14 residues. CDR1 is MNHNY and CDR2 is SVGAGI in the germline V gene (reference sequence). The ends lost 2 bases at V and 6 bases at J; junction bases unmatched: 3. The chain's CDR3 is CASSYKTGGPEAFF. The DNA for the CDR3 is TGTGCCAGCAGTTACAAGACAGGGGGCCCTGAAGCTTTCTTT.

This rearrangement joins TRBV5-1 to TRBJ2-7; TRBD1 matches at 7 bases. V dropped 4 bases and J dropped 1; count of bases not matched to a gene: 2. The CDR3 contains 13 residues. The V gene's germline CDR1 is SGHRS and CDR2 YFSETQ. Here the CDR3 reads CASSGGQSYEQYF. In DNA form, the CDR3 reads TGCGCCAGCAGCGGGGGACAGTCCTACGAGCAGTACTTC.

V and J are TRBV5-1 and TRBJ2-7; the match to TRBD1 covers 9 bases. The V and J ends lost 2 bases and 3 bases, in that order; junction bases with no gene match: 6. This CDR3 region has 15 residues. Germline CDR1 SGHRS, CDR2 YFSETQ. Here the CDR3 reads CASSFQQGAYYEQYF. The CDR3 bases are TGCGCCAGCAGCTTTCAACAGGGGGCATACTACGAGCAGTACTTC.